This record looks at one T cell receptor (beta chain) sequence and its context. Its ends do not fully match the called genes, so a read error is possible. This sample is drawn from a study of CD8+CD57+ T cells in acquired aplastic anemia. TCR beta VDJ and CDR3 profiles were obtained from a genomic DNA template. Each CDR3 protein gets one entry after TCRdb re-called the reads with MiXCR. The sample shows about 180,000 distinct CDR3 sequences, 47% of them seen only once. CDR3 size: 14 residues. Germline loops: CDR1 SNHLY, CDR2 FYNNEI. Sequencing was done on patients that had shown CD8+CD57+ cell expansion by flow cytometry.

Sequences were obtained from sorted CD4+, CD8+, or CD8+CD57+ T cells (not recorded which) from PBMCs. The sequence derives from a human donor with aplastic anemia. The chain joins TRBV2 to TRBJ2-7, with unresolved D. CDR3 sequence: CASSEELAANDQYF. Written as DNA, the CDR3 is TGTGCCAGCAGTGAGGAGCTGGCGGCGAACGATCAGTACTTC.